Included here is one TCR beta chain sequence, with context. This sample is part of a study of cytomegalovirus exposure and HLA in healthy donors. The CDR3 is 16 residues long. Germline CDR1 SGHTA, CDR2 FQGNSA. After removal of 1 base from V and 2 bases from J, the junction contained 7 bases not matched to a gene. 13 Jbeta primers and 60 Vbeta primers were used for the PCR. TCRdb keeps only in-frame clones here, not all; method: immunoSEQ multiplex PCR. The sample holds about 160,000 clones, just under 80% seen once. Sequences were obtained from PBMCs. This TCR was sampled from a man aged 30 to 39 in good health and CMV-seronegative. The chain is built from TRBV7-2 and TRBJ2-5; 7 bases agree with TRBD1. The CDR3 spells CASSLGGTVVQETQYF. The CDR3 DNA reads as TGTGCCAGCAGCTTAGGGGGGACAGTCGTGCAAGAGACCCAGTACTTC.